The 8 T cell receptor beta chains below all came from one sample that was sequenced in a study of T cell repertoires in cytomegalovirus infection. Using its own MiXCR run on the reads, TCRdb lists one record per CDR3 protein. In the table there are a few hundred thousand distinct CDR3 sequences, approximately 9% of which are singletons. The sample consisted of PBMCs. These receptors all come from a human donor in good health (CMV status not recorded). Some clones in this sample may be carry-over from other donors' samples.

This clonotype was seen at least ten times. At one of its ends the junction is not consistent with the germline gene, which may arise from a read error. The chain uses TRBV7-2 and TRBJ2-3; 12 bases agree with TRBD2. The CDR3 length is 16 residues. Germline V gene lookup returns CDR1 SGHTA and CDR2 FQGNSA. The CDR3 DNA follows: TGTGCCAGCAGCCTAGCGGGGGGGCCTACCAGGAATACGCAGTATTTT. Protein product: CASSLAGGPTRNTQYF.

This clonotype was counted ten times or more. The V gene is TRBV28, the J gene TRBJ1-6, with TRBD1 as a possible D gene (6 bases). The CDR3 contains 14 residues. The germline CDR1 and CDR2 sequences are MDHEN and SYDVKM. The germline V and J ends were trimmed by 6 bases and 9 bases, with 15 bases remaining between them. The CDR3 here is CASRLQGNSSPLHF. The DNA of the CDR3 is TGTGCCAGCAGATTACAGGGAAACTCTTCACCCCTCCACTTT.

This clonotype was recorded many times. This sequence joins TRBV24-1 and TRBJ2-1, with D tentatively TRBD2 (6 bases). CDR3 size: 18 residues. Per the germline V gene, CDR1 is KGHDR and CDR2 is SFDVKD. Trimming shortened V by 5 bases and J by 0 bases, and 19 bases separated the two germline ends. The CDR3 nucleotides read TGTGCCACCAGTGGTCTAACCCACGGGGGTAGCTCCTACAATGAGCAGTTCTTC. It is translated as CATSGLTHGGSSYNEQFF.

This clonotype was detected ten times or more. The V and J genes are TRBV7-8 and TRBJ1-1, with 8 nucleotides matching TRBD1. This CDR3 spans 15 amino acids. The V and J ends lost 4 bases and 3 bases, in that order; junction bases with no gene match: 7. Germline CDR1 and CDR2: SGHVS and FQNEAQ. CDR3 protein: CASSSQGAFDTEAFF. CDR3 nucleotide sequence: TGTGCCAGCAGCTCCCAGGGGGCTTTCGACACTGAAGCTTTCTTT.

This clonotype was recorded at least ten times. The chain has TRBV6-1 and TRBJ1-1; D not resolved. The CDR3 runs to 15 residues. V was clipped by 6 bases and J by 1 base, with 15 bases between them. Per the germline V gene, CDR1 is MNHNS and CDR2 is SASEGT. The CDR3 reads CASREPLAPNTEAFF. The DNA for the CDR3 is TGTGCCAGCAGGGAACCCCTGGCCCCGAACACTGAAGCTTTCTTT.

This clonotype has a handful of counts. This chain links TRBV20-1 with TRBJ2-5, with 10 bases lining up with TRBD2. Looked up from germline, CDR1 is DFQATT and CDR2 is SNEGSKA (reference sequence). The CDR3 sequence is 16 residues long. V lost 4 bases to trimming and J lost 3 bases; unmatched junction nucleotides: 11. In DNA form, the CDR3 reads TGCAGTGCTAACCCCCTAGCGGGAGTAGGGAAAGAGACCCAGTACTTC. This translates into CSANPLAGVGKETQYF.

The J gene is TRBJ1-4, the V gene TRBV29-1; D is uncertain. Germline V gene data show CDR1 as SQVTM and CDR2 as ANQGSEA. V was pared by 2 bases and J by 10 bases, with 8 bases between. The CDR3 covers 11 residues. The CDR3 reads CSVESAGKLFF. The CDR3 coding sequence is TGCAGCGTTGAATCGGCCGGAAAACTGTTTTTT.

With regard to this clonotype: Being one base from a much bigger clone, this may be a read error. The chain has TRBV7-3 and TRBJ2-3; 8 positions match TRBD1. There are 16 residues in the CDR3. CDR1 SGHTA and CDR2 FQGTGA come from the germline V gene. CDR3 in amino acids: CANSLRGTGLPDTQYF. DNA of the CDR3: TGTGCCAACAGCTTAAGGGGGACAGGTTTACCAGATACGCAGTATTTT. Filled out from reference TRBV7-3 and TRBJ2-3, the complete variable domain reads GAGVSQTPSNKVTEKGKYVELRCDPISGHTALYWYRQSLGQGPEFLIYFQGTGAADDSGLPNDRFFAVRPEGSVSTLKIQRTERGDSAVYLCANSLRGTGLPDTQYFGPGTRLTVL.